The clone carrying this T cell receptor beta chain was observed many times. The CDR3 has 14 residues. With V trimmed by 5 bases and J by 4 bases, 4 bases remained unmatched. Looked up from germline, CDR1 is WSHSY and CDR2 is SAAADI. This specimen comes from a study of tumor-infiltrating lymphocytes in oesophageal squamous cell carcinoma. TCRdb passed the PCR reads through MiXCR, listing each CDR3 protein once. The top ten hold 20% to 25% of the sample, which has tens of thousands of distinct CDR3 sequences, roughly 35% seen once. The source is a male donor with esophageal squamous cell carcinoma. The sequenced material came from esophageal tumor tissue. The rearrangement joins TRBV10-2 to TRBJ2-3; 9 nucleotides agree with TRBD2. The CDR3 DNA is TGCGCCAGCAGTAATAGCGGGAGCCCAGATACGCAGTATTTT. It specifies CASSNSGSPDTQYF.